This TCR beta chain originates from a study of blood T cell repertoires in COVID-19. On the study more broadly: Both acute and convalescent COVID-19 samples were obtained from the United States, Italy and Spain. PBMCs, B-cell-depleted T cells, or T cells provided the cDNA or gDNA that made up the material.

Original methodology: Amplified reference gene primers provided the basis for estimating nucleated cell counts. Libraries were prepared by immunoSEQ multiplex PCR; TCRdb keeps only in-frame clonotypes and omits some of them. The D gene and trimming were derived from the DNA, and the V and J assignments and clone size from that table. In the table there are approximately 79,000 clones, 75% to 85% of which are singletons. CDR3 length: 14 residues. In germline, CDR1 is SQVTM, CDR2 ANQGSEA. The V end lost 4 bases, the J end lost 4 bases, and 16 bases lay between the germline ends. This sequence was found in a woman in her 50s with acute or convalescent COVID-19. The chain recombines TRBV29-1 with TRBJ1-2, with D unclear. Sequenced input: peripheral blood. In DNA, the CDR3 is TGCAGCGTTGGGGTGGACGGGGAAATCTATGGCTACACCTTC. Its translation: CSVGVDGEIYGYTF.